These 22 T cell receptor beta chains originate from one sample sequenced in a study of shared clonotypes between healthy human individuals. Assay used: immunoSEQ multiplex PCR; TCRdb lists only in-frame clones, some missing. Of 2 million to 3 million clones listed, 80% to 95% are singletons. The specimen was naive CD4+ T cells from PBMCs. Subset here: CD45RA+ positively selected. These receptors all stem from a man between 18 and 29 years old in good health. Some clones in this sample may be carry-over from other donors' samples.

J is TRBJ2-3 and V is TRBV19; 9 bases match TRBD2. The length of the CDR3 is 16 residues. From germline, CDR1 is LNHDA and CDR2 SQIVND (reference sequence). After removal of 4 bases from V and 0 bases from J, the junction contained 5 bases not matched to a gene. The CDR3 DNA sequence: TGTGCCAGTAGTACCGGACTAGCGACAAGCACAGATACGCAGTATTTT. Its protein is CASSTGLATSTDTQYF.

The genes are TRBV28 and TRBJ1-3, with TRBD1 matching over 8 bases. V was clipped by 3 bases and J by 2 bases; unmatched bases: 6. Looked up from germline, CDR1 is MDHEN and CDR2 is SYDVKM. The CDR3 has 16 amino acids. This CDR3 is CASSFPGGRAGNTIYF. CDR3 bases: TGTGCCAGCAGTTTCCCAGGGGGCAGAGCTGGAAACACCATATATTTT.

To note about this clone: The sample has other DNA sequences that encode this CDR3 too. CDR3 nucleotides: TGCAGTGCCACGGGAGAAGAGACCCAGTACTTC. Amino acid sequence: CSATGEETQYF. The chain couples TRBV20-1 to TRBJ2-5; tentatively, D is TRBD2 (6 bases). The V end was cut by 6 bases, the J end by 3 bases, with 8 bases between. Germline-derived CDR1 and CDR2 are DFQATT and SNEGSKA (reference sequence). This CDR3 is 11 amino acids long.

The V gene is TRBV5-1, the J gene TRBJ2-1, with 8 nucleotides matching TRBD2. Looked up from germline, CDR1 is SGHRS and CDR2 is YFSETQ. Trimming at V came to 2 bases and at J to 4 bases, leaving 8 bases not matched to a gene. CDR3 length: 16 amino acids. The CDR3, as DNA: TGCGCCAGCAGCTTTGACGGTAGCGGGACGTACAATGAGCAGTTCTTC. As protein: CASSFDGSGTYNEQFF.

The gene calls are TRBV9 and TRBJ2-1; D call uncertain. The CDR3 extends over 13 amino acids. Per germline, CDR1 SGDLS and CDR2 YYNGEE. The V end was cut by 3 bases, the J end by 0 bases, with 4 bases between. CDR3 sequence reads: CASSGSSYNEQFF. CDR3 DNA sequence: TGTGCCAGCAGCGGGAGCTCCTACAATGAGCAGTTCTTC.

This chain joins TRBV5-1 and TRBJ2-1, with TRBD2 matching over 7 bases. CDR1 is SGHRS, CDR2 YFSETQ, per germline. The CDR3 loop spans 17 amino acids. The V gene end was trimmed by 0 bases and the J gene end by 4 bases; junction bases not matched to a gene: 10. The DNA for the CDR3 is TGCGCCAGCAGCTTGGGCGCGGGCGGGAGTTCATACAATGAGCAGTTCTTC. Encoded protein: CASSLGAGGSSYNEQFF.

J is TRBJ1-1 and V is TRBV19; D is unresolved. The V gene's germline CDR1 is LNHDA and CDR2 SQIVND (reference sequence). This CDR3 region has 15 residues. The V and J ends lost 5 bases and 1 base respectively, with 14 bases between them. CDR3 nucleotide sequence: TGTGCCAGTAGTCCCGCTTCCGGGCAGAACACTGAAGCTTTCTTT. Amino acid sequence: CASSPASGQNTEAFF.

The chain joins TRBV12-5 to TRBJ2-5; TRBD2 aligns across 10 bases. Per germline, CDR1 LGHNT and CDR2 FRNRAP. The CDR3 has 15 residues. Trimming cost V 6 bases and J 4 bases; bases outside gene matches: 8. In nucleotides, the CDR3 is TGTGCTAGTGGGGGGGGACTAGCGATTCCAGAGACCCAGTACTTC. Translating it yields CASGGGLAIPETQYF.

The chain carries TRBV18 and TRBJ1-3; no reliable D call. The CDR3 length is 14 residues. Trimming stripped 3 bases from V and 5 bases from J, with 11 bases between. CDR1 KGHSH and CDR2 LQKENI come from the germline V gene. The CDR3 bases are TGTGCCAGCTCACCTGAGTTGGGGAGAAACACCATATATTTT. Translated: CASSPELGRNTIYF.

The chain couples TRBV5-4 to TRBJ2-7; perhaps D is TRBD1 or TRBD2 (6 bases each). The CDR3 sequence is 14 residues long. Germline V lookup: CDR1 SGHNT, CDR2 YYREEE (reference sequence). V was shortened by 4 bases and J by 1 base, with 12 bases between the two germline ends. The CDR3 region is CASSPRGPSYEQYF. Written as DNA, the CDR3 is TGTGCCAGCAGCCCCCGGGGGCCGTCCTACGAGCAGTACTTC. The variable domain in full, with the rest retrieved from reference TRBV5-4 and TRBJ2-7, is ETGVTQSPTHLIKTRGQQVTLRCSSQSGHNTVSWYQQALGQGPQFIFQYYREEENGRGNFPPRFSGLQFPNYSSELNVNALELDDSALYLCASSPRGPSYEQYFGPGTRLTVT.

This sequence joins TRBV5-1 and TRBJ2-1; 7 bases fit TRBD1. This CDR3 is 15 amino acids long. The trim removed 4 bases at V and 0 bases at J, leaving 4 bases unmatched. The germline CDR1 and CDR2 sequences are SGHRS and YFSETQ. CDR3 loop: CASSHGQVSYNEQFF. The CDR3 DNA sequence: TGCGCCAGCAGCCACGGACAGGTCTCCTACAATGAGCAGTTCTTC.

This clone was seen a single time. V gene TRBV4-1 combines with J gene TRBJ1-5; no reliable D call. The germline V gene has CDR1 MGHRA and CDR2 YSYEKL. The CDR3 has 16 residues. V dropped 1 base and J dropped 2 bases, with 12 bases sitting between them. In nucleotides, the CDR3 is TGCGCCAGCAGCCAAGCGCGTCCCCGGGGCAATCAGCCCCAGCATTTT. Encoded protein: CASSQARPRGNQPQHF.

The rearrangement joins TRBV5-4 to TRBJ2-3, with D perhaps matching TRBD2 (5 bases). CDR3 length: 13 residues. Trimming took 3 bases from V and 4 from J, leaving 9 bases between them. Germline-derived CDR1 and CDR2 are SGHNT and YYREEE (reference sequence). CDR3 bases: TGTGCCAGCAGCTCGACTACTGCAGATACGCAGTATTTT. It translates to CASSSTTADTQYF.

The gene calls are TRBV13 and TRBJ2-5; 11 positions agree with TRBD2. This CDR3 has 17 residues. CDR1 and CDR2 from the germline V gene are PRHDT and FYEKMQ (reference sequence). V lost 4 bases to trimming and J lost 0 bases; unmatched junction nucleotides: 7. The CDR3 sequence is CASSSGTSGLYQETQYF. The CDR3 DNA sequence: TGTGCCAGCAGCTCCGGGACTAGCGGCCTGTACCAAGAGACCCAGTACTTC. Full variable domain (outside the CDR3, taken from reference TRBV13 and TRBJ2-5): AAGVIQSPRHLIKEKRETATLKCYPIPRHDTVYWYQQGPGQDPQFLISFYEKMQSDKGSIPDRFSAQQFSDYHSELNMSSLELGDSALYFCASSSGTSGLYQETQYFGPGTRLLVL.

V is TRBV27 and J is TRBJ2-3; 9 bases line up with TRBD1. The CDR3 runs to 16 residues. Trimming at V came to 4 bases and at J to 3 bases, leaving 8 bases not matched to a gene. Germline V gene data show CDR1 as MNHEY and CDR2 as SMNVEV (reference sequence). The CDR3 DNA reads TGTGCCAGCAGTTCCACAGGGGGCGTTAGGACAGATACGCAGTATTTT. Residues: CASSSTGGVRTDTQYF.

The chain couples TRBV7-9 to TRBJ1-4, with D possibly TRBD1 on 6 matching bases. From germline, CDR1 is SEHNR and CDR2 FQNEAQ (reference sequence). This CDR3 comprises 14 residues. V lost 1 base and J 7 bases, leaving 10 bases between the germline ends. The CDR3 region has the DNA TGTGCCAGCAGCTTAGACAGGGAGAGTGAAAAACTGTTTTTT. Translating it yields CASSLDRESEKLFF. Full variable domain (outside the CDR3, taken from reference TRBV7-9 and TRBJ1-4): DTGVSQNPRHKITKRGQNVTFRCDPISEHNRLYWYRQTLGQGPEFLTYFQNEAQLEKSRLLSDRFSAERPKGSFSTLEIQRTEQGDSAMYLCASSLDRESEKLFFGSGTQLSVL.

About this clone: Just one base apart from a much larger clone, this may be a read error. Within the sample, other DNA sequences also encode this same CDR3. The genes are TRBV2 and TRBJ1-5, with TRBD1 matching 9 bases. CDR1 SNHLY and CDR2 FYNNEI come from the germline V gene. The CDR3 length is 13 residues. J was trimmed by 7 bases and V by 6 bases; bases with no gene match: 4. CDR3: CASSGTGNQPQHF. CDR3 DNA sequence: TGTGCCAGCAGCGGGACAGGGAACCAGCCCCAGCATTTT.

The rearrangement uses TRBV7-8 and TRBJ2-7; 11 nucleotides match TRBD2. This CDR3 is built from 16 residues. Per the germline V gene, CDR1 is SGHVS and CDR2 is FQNEAQ. Trimming cost V 4 bases and J 9 bases; bases outside gene matches: 14. Written as DNA, the CDR3 is TGTGCCAGCAGCTCCCGCCCCAGACTAGCGGGATTGGTGCAGTACTTC. Protein: CASSSRPRLAGLVQYF.

This clone was observed a few times. V and J are TRBV2 and TRBJ1-2; D may be TRBD1 (5 bases). Germline V gene lookup returns CDR1 SNHLY and CDR2 FYNNEI. This CDR3 is 13 amino acids long. Trimming cost V 4 bases and J 2 bases, with 8 bases left between them. CDR3 bases: TGTGCCAGCAGTGGGGACGGGAACTATGGCTACACCTTC. Translated, it gives CASSGDGNYGYTF.

The J gene is TRBJ2-7, the V gene TRBV28, with 7 positions matching TRBD2. Trimming cost V 6 bases and J 6 bases; bases outside gene matches: 17. CDR1 and CDR2 (germline): MDHEN, SYDVKM. The CDR3 has 16 amino acids. The chain's CDR3 is CASSFGLRGVSIEQYF. Here the CDR3 DNA reads TGTGCCAGCAGCTTCGGTCTTCGGGGGGTATCGATCGAGCAGTACTTC.

Concerning this clone itself: Other nucleotide sequences from this sample produce the same CDR3. This chain connects TRBV18 to TRBJ2-3, with a weak D call TRBD2 (5 bases). V lost 0 bases and J 5 bases, leaving 6 bases between the germline ends. The length of the CDR3 is 13 residues. Germline CDR1 and CDR2: KGHSH and LQKENI. CDR3 sequence reads: CASSPPGRDTQYF. The CDR3 region has the DNA TGTGCCAGCTCACCACCGGGGAGAGATACGCAGTATTTT.

The V and J genes are TRBV29-1 and TRBJ2-3; D is perhaps TRBD2 (5 bases). Per the germline V gene, CDR1 is SQVTM and CDR2 is ANQGSEA. Deletions cut 8 bases from V and 4 bases from J, with 16 bases between. The CDR3 spans 13 residues. The CDR3 protein is CSTESLGADTQYF. CDR3 DNA: TGCAGCACAGAGAGCCTCGGGGCAGATACGCAGTATTTT.